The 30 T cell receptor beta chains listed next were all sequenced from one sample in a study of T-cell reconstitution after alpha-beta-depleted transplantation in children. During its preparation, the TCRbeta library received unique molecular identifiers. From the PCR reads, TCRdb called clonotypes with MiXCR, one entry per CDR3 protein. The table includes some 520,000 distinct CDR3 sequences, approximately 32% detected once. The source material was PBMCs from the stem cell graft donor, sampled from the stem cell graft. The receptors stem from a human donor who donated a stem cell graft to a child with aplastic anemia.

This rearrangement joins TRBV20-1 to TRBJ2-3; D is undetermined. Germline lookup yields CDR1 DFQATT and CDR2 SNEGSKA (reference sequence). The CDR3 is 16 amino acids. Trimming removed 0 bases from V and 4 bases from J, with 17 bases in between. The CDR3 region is CSARDRREILADTQYF. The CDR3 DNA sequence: TGCAGTGCTAGAGATCGAAGGGAAATTTTAGCAGATACGCAGTATTTT.

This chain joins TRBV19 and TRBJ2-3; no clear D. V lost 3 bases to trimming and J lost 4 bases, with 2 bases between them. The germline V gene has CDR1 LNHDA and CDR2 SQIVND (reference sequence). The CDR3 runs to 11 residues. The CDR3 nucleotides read TGTGCCAGTAGTATTGCAGATACGCAGTATTTT. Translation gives CASSIADTQYF.

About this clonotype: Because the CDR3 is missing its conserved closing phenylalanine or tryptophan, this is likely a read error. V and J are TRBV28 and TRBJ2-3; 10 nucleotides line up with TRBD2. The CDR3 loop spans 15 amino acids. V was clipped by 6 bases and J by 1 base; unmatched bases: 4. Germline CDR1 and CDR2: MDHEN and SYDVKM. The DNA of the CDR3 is TGTGCCAGCAGGGGACTAGCGAAAGGCACAGATACGCAGTATTCT. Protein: CASRGLAKGTDTQYS.

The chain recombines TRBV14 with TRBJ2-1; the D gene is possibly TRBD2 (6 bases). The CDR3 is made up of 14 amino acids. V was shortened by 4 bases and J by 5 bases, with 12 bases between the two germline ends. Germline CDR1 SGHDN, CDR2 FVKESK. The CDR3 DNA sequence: TGTGCCAGCAGCCCTTTGGGGGGAAACAATGAGCAGTTCTTC. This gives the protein CASSPLGGNNEQFF.

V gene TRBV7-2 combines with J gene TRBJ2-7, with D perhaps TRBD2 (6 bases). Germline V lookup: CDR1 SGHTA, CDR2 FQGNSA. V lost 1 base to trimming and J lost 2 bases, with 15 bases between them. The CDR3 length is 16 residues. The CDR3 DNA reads TGTGCCAGCAGCTTAGGGATCGGGGGAAGCCCCTACGAGCAGTACTTC. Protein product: CASSLGIGGSPYEQYF.

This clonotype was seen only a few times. The CDR3 reads CAISDANTEAFF. The DNA of the CDR3 is TGTGCCATCAGTGACGCGAACACTGAAGCTTTCTTT. The V and J genes are TRBV10-3 and TRBJ1-1; D is unclear. The V gene lost 3 bases and the J gene lost 1 base, with 3 bases spanning the gap. The CDR3 is made up of 12 amino acids. Germline loops: CDR1 ENHRY, CDR2 SYGVKD.

The CDR3 DNA reads TGTGCCAGCAGCCGAGGGACAGGAGCATCACCCCTCCACTTT. Amino acid sequence: CASSRGTGASPLHF. V is TRBV3-1 and J is TRBJ1-6; 8 bases are a match to TRBD1. Per germline, CDR1 LGHDT and CDR2 YNNKEL (reference sequence). This CDR3 has 14 amino acids. V shed 4 bases, J shed 10 bases, and the junction held 6 bases outside the gene matches.

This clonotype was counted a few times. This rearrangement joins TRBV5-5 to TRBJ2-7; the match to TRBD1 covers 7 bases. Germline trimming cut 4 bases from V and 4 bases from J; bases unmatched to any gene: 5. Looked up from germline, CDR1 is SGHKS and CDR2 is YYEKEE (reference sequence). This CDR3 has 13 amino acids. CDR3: CASSGRQGYEQYV. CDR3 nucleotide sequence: TGTGCCAGCAGCGGCCGACAGGGTTACGAGCAGTACGTC.

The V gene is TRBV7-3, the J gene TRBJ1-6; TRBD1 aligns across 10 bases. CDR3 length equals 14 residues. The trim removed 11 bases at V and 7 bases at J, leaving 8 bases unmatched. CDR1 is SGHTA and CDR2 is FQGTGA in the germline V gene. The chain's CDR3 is CASSQGQGNSPLHF. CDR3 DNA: TGTGCCTCCTCACAGGGACAGGGGAATTCACCCCTCCACTTT.

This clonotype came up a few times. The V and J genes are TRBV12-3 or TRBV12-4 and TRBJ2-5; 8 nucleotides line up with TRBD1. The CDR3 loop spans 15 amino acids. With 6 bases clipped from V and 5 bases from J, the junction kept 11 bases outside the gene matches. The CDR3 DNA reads TGTGCCAGCAGGCCCAGGGGGCCTGAGGGTGAGACCCAGTACTTC. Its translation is CASRPRGPEGETQYF.

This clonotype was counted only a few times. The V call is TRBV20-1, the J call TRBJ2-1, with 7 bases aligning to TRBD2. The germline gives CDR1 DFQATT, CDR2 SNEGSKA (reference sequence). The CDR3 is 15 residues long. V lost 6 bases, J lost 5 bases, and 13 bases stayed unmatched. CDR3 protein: CSATMPRETHNEQFF. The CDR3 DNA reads TGCAGTGCAACGATGCCGCGGGAGACCCACAATGAGCAGTTCTTC.

CDR3 coding DNA: TGTGCCACGAGGCGGGGCAGCCTCTACACTGAAGCTTTCTTT. Its translation is CATRRGSLYTEAFF. The rearrangement links TRBV19 to TRBJ1-1; D possibly corresponds to TRBD1 (5 bases). The CDR3 loop spans 14 amino acids. Trimming removed 10 bases at V and 3 bases at J, with 18 bases between. The germline gives CDR1 LNHDA, CDR2 SQIVND (reference sequence). Filled out from reference TRBV19 and TRBJ1-1, the complete variable domain reads DGGITQSPKYLFRKEGQNVTLSCEQNLNHDAMYWYRQDPGQGLRLIYYSQIVNDFQKGDIAEGYSVSREKKESFPLTVTSAQKNPTAFYLCATRRGSLYTEAFFGQGTRLTVV.

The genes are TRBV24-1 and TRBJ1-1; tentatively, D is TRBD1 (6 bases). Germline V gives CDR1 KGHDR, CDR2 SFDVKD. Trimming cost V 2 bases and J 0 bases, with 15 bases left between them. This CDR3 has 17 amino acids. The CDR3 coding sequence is TGTGCCACCAGTGATTCCTCCCAGGGGCCCATGAACACTGAAGCTTTCTTT. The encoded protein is CATSDSSQGPMNTEAFF.

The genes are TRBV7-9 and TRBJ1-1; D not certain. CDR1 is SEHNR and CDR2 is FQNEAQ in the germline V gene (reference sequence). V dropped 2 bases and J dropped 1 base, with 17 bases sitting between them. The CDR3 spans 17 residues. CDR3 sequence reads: CASSLFGSEQQNTEAFF. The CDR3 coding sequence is TGTGCCAGCAGCTTATTCGGATCGGAACAGCAGAACACTGAAGCTTTCTTT.

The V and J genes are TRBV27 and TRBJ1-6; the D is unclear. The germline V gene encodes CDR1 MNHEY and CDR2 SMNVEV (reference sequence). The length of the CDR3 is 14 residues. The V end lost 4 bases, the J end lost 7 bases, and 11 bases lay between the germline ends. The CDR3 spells CASSYFLQNSPLHF. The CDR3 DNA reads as TGTGCCAGCAGTTACTTCCTGCAAAATTCACCCCTCCACTTT.

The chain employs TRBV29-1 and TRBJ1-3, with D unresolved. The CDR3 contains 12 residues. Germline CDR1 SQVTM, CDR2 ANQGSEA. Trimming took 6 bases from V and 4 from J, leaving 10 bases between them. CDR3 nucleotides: TGCAGCGTCAGATCTAGGGGAAACACCATATATTTT. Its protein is CSVRSRGNTIYF.

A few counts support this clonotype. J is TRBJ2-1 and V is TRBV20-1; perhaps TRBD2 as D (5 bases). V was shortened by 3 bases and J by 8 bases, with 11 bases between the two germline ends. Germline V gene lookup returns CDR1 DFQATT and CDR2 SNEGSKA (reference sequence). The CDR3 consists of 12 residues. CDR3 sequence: CSARDPSYEQFF. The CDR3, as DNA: TGCAGTGCTAGGGACCCTAGCTATGAGCAGTTCTTC.

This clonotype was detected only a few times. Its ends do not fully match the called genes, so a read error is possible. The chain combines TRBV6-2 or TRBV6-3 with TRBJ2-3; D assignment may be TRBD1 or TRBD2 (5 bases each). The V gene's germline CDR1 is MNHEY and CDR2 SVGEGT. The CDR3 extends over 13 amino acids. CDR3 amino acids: CASKGRSTDTQYF. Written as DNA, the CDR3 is TGTGCTAGCAAGGGGAGAAGCACAGATACGCAGTATTTT.

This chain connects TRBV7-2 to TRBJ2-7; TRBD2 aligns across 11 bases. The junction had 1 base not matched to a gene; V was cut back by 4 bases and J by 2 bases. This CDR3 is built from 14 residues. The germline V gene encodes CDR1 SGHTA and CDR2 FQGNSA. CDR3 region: CASSSGLAAYEQYV. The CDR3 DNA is TGTGCCAGCAGCTCGGGACTAGCGGCCTACGAGCAGTACGTC.

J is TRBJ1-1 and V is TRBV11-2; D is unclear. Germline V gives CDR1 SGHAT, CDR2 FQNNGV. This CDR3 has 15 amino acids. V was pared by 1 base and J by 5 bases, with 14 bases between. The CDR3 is CASSLGTLGETEAFF. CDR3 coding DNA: TGTGCCAGCAGCTTAGGGACGTTGGGTGAGACTGAAGCTTTCTTT.

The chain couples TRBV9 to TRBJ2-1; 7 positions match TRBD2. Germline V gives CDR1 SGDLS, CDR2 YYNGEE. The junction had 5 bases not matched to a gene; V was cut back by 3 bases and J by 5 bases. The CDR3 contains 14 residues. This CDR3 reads CASSATGTNNEQFF. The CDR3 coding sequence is TGTGCCAGCAGCGCGACCGGGACTAACAATGAGCAGTTCTTC.

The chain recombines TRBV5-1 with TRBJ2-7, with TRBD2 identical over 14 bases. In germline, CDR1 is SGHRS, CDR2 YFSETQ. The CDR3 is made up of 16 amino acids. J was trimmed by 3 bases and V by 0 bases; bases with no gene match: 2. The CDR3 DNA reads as TGCGCCAGCAGCTTGGGACTAGCGGGAGGGGACTACGAGCAGTACGTC. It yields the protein CASSLGLAGGDYEQYV.

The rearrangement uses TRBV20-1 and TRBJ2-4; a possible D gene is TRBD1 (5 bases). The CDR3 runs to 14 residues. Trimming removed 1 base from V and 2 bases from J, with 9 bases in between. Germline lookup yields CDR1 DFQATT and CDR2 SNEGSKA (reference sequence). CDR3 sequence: CSARGGRTKNIQYF. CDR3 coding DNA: TGCAGTGCTAGAGGGGGCAGGACCAAAAACATTCAGTACTTC.

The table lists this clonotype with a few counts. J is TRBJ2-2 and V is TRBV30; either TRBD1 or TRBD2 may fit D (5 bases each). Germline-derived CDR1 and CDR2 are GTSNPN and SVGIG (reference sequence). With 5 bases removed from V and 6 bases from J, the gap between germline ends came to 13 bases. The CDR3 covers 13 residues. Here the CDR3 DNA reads TGTGCCTGGCAGCCTGGGGGTCCCGGGGAGCTGTTTTTT. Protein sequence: CAWQPGGPGELFF.

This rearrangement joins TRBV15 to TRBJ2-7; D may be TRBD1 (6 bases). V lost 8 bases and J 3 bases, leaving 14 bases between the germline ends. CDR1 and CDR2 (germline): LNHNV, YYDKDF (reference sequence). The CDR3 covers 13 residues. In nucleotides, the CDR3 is TGTGCCACCTCCCCCGTAGGGGGCTACGAGCAGTACTTC. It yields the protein CATSPVGGYEQYF.

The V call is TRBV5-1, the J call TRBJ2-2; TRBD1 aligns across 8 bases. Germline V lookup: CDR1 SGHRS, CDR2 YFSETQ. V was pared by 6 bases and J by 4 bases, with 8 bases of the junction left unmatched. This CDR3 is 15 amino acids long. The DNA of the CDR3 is TGCGCCAGCACCGGGGGAACAGGGGGCACCGGGGAGCTGTTTTTT. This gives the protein CASTGGTGGTGELFF.

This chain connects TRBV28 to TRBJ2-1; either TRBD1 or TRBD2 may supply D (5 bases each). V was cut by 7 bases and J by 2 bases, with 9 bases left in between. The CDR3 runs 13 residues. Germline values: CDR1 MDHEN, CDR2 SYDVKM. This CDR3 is CASTVGAYNEQFF. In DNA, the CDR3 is TGTGCCAGCACCGTGGGGGCCTACAATGAGCAGTTCTTC.

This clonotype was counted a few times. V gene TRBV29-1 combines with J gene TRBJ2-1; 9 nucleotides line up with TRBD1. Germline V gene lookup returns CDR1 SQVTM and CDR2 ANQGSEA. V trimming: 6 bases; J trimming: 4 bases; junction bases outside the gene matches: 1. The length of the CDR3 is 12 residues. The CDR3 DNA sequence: TGCAGCGTGGGGACAGGGTACAATGAGCAGTTCTTC. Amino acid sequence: CSVGTGYNEQFF.

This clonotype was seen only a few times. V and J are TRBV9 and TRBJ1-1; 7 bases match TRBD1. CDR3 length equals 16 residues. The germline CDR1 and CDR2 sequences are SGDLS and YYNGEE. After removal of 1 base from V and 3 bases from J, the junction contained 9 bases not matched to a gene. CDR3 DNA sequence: TGTGCCAGCAGCGTAAGGGGGGCGACAGGGTACACTGAAGCTTTCTTT. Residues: CASSVRGATGYTEAFF.

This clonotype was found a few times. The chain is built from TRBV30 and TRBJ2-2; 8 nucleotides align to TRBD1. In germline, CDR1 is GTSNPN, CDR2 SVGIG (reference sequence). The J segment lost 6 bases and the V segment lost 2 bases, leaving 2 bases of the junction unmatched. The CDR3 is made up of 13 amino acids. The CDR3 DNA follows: TGTGCCTGGAGTAAACAGGGGGCCGGGGAGCTGTTTTTT. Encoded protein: CAWSKQGAGELFF.